These T cell receptor beta chains were read from a single sample in a study of response to subunit inactivated influenza vaccine. One entry per CDR3 protein, called by TCRdb with MiXCR from the RT-PCR reads. Of 530,000 or so distinct CDR3 sequences listed, roughly 25% are singletons. The sequenced sample was CD4+ T cells sorted from PBMCs, obtained roughly 5 days after vaccination. The receptors come from a man in his fifties or sixties who received an inactivated influenza vaccine. CDR3s leave out the opening cysteine and the closing phenylalanine or tryptophan. Each record gives: V gene, J gene, D gene, CDR3 protein. A D gene is named only where the DNA matches it firmly.

v_gene: TRBV5-1; j_gene: TRBJ2-5; d_gene: TRBD2; CDR3aa: ASSGLAGVEETQY
v_gene: TRBV20-1; j_gene: TRBJ1-5; d_gene: -; CDR3aa: SARTGNNQPQH
v_gene: TRBV6-5; j_gene: TRBJ1-5; d_gene: -; CDR3aa: ASSYPGPGSNQPQH
v_gene: TRBV4-3; j_gene: TRBJ2-2; d_gene: -; CDR3aa: ASSVDGGPGELF
v_gene: TRBV20-1; j_gene: TRBJ2-7; d_gene: TRBD2; CDR3aa: SARAAGGSYEQY
v_gene: TRBV6-2/TRBV6-3; j_gene: TRBJ1-5; d_gene: TRBD1; CDR3aa: ASSYPRDRANQPQH
v_gene: TRBV7-7; j_gene: TRBJ2-3; d_gene: TRBD2; CDR3aa: ASSLAPGLATPGTQY
v_gene: TRBV5-6; j_gene: TRBJ2-7; d_gene: -; CDR3aa: ASSLRQNYEQY
v_gene: TRBV12-3/TRBV12-4; j_gene: TRBJ1-5; d_gene: -; CDR3aa: ASSLGVGYKPQH
v_gene: TRBV10-2; j_gene: TRBJ2-7; d_gene: TRBD1; CDR3aa: ASRVDRSSSYEQY
v_gene: TRBV20-1; j_gene: TRBJ2-1; d_gene: -; CDR3aa: SARPIAQTYNEQF
v_gene: TRBV4-2; j_gene: TRBJ2-7; d_gene: TRBD1; CDR3aa: ASSQDLTGGKYEQY
v_gene: TRBV7-6; j_gene: TRBJ2-1; d_gene: TRBD1; CDR3aa: ASSLVVRDRGPSYNEQF
v_gene: TRBV7-6; j_gene: TRBJ2-5; d_gene: TRBD2; CDR3aa: ASTSSGSMYETQY
v_gene: TRBV12-3/TRBV12-4; j_gene: TRBJ2-7; d_gene: -; CDR3aa: ASSWAQLSYEQY
v_gene: TRBV12-5; j_gene: TRBJ2-2; d_gene: -; CDR3aa: ASGFSRHEGTGELF
v_gene: TRBV5-1; j_gene: TRBJ2-7; d_gene: TRBD1; CDR3aa: ASSRTGSYEQY
v_gene: TRBV20-1; j_gene: TRBJ2-5; d_gene: -; CDR3aa: SARAGSHSLPKTQY
v_gene: TRBV5-1; j_gene: TRBJ2-7; d_gene: TRBD2; CDR3aa: ASRLEGLGNYEQY
v_gene: TRBV7-6; j_gene: TRBJ2-2; d_gene: -; CDR3aa: ASSFNRELF